The 30 T cell receptor beta chains below were found in one sample sequenced in a study of prognosis after radiotherapy for stage I lung cancer. It was by two-round multiplex PCR that TCR beta CDR3 was amplified from genomic DNA. Initially, in first-round PCR, primers specific to each TRBV and TRBJ gene were used. TCRdb independently ran MiXCR on the multiplex PCR reads; one entry per CDR3 protein. The repertoire holds under 20,000 distinct CDR3 sequences, roughly 53% seen once, with 30% to 35% in the top ten. Sequences were derived from PBMCs, sampled before or after stereotactic body radiation therapy (not recorded which). The receptors were sampled from a donor aged 50 or older with non-small cell lung cancer.

As for this clonotype: The germline gene is not matched at one end of the junction; a read error may be the cause. V is TRBV28 and J is TRBJ1-2, with 7 positions matching TRBD1. The CDR3 is 13 amino acids. Germline CDR1 MDHEN, CDR2 SYDVKM. CDR3: CASIQQGNYVYTF. DNA for the CDR3: TGTGCCAGCATTCAACAGGGGAACTATGTCTACACCTTC.

The rearrangement joins TRBV6-5 to TRBJ1-2; D is uncertain. In germline, CDR1 is MNHEY, CDR2 SVGAGI. The CDR3 spans 16 residues. V was cut by 2 bases and J by 3 bases, with 16 bases left in between. DNA for the CDR3: TGTGCCAGCAGTTACAAAACGATTGGCGCCGACTATGGCTACACCTTC. Amino acids: CASSYKTIGADYGYTF.

This clonotype was detected many times. Relative to the germline gene, one junction end is altered; a read error may explain this. This sequence joins TRBV10-3 and TRBJ2-6; D is undetermined. Per germline, CDR1 ENHRY and CDR2 SYGVKD. CDR3 length equals 14 residues. The CDR3 protein is CAIREYSGANVLTF. CDR3 nucleotide sequence: TGTGCCATCAGGGAGTACTCTGGGGCCAACGTCCTGACTTTC.

This clonotype was detected many times. The chain employs TRBV3-1 and TRBJ2-5, with a tentative D call TRBD1 (6 bases). Looked up from germline, CDR1 is LGHDT and CDR2 is YNNKEL (reference sequence). The CDR3 loop spans 13 amino acids. V lost 5 bases, J lost 2 bases, and 9 bases lay in between. Written as DNA, the CDR3 is TGTGCCAGCAGCGGGACACCTCAAGAGACCCAGTACTTC. This codes for CASSGTPQETQYF.

This clonotype was found many times. The chain links TRBV20-1 to TRBJ1-1, with no clear D. CDR1 DFQATT and CDR2 SNEGSKA come from the germline V gene (reference sequence). This CDR3 comprises 12 residues. The V and J ends lost 2 bases and 1 base respectively, with 5 bases between them. The CDR3 loop is CSARPRNTEAFF. The CDR3 region has the DNA TGCAGTGCTAGACCCCGGAACACTGAAGCTTTCTTT.

This clonotype was seen many times. The chain recombines TRBV10-3 with TRBJ2-7, with a tentative D call TRBD1 (6 bases). This CDR3 comprises 13 residues. V dropped 5 bases and J dropped 4 bases, with 12 bases sitting between them. CDR1 is ENHRY, CDR2 SYGVKD, per germline. CDR3 coding DNA: TGTGCCATCAGTCCGGGACAAGGATACGAGCAGTACTTC. Its protein is CAISPGQGYEQYF.

This clonotype counts as medium-sized. The chain joins TRBV6-2 or TRBV6-3 to TRBJ1-3; D unclear. The CDR3 length is 14 residues. Germline V gene sequence: CDR1 MNHEY, CDR2 SVGEGT. The ends were cut back, 5 bases at V and 2 bases at J, with 10 bases in the middle. CDR3 sequence reads: CASSLQRTGNTIYF. DNA for the CDR3: TGTGCCAGCAGTCTACAAAGAACTGGAAACACCATATATTTT.

The rearrangement joins TRBV5-1 to TRBJ2-3, with TRBD2 identical over 8 bases. J lost 7 bases, V lost 2 bases, and 6 bases had no gene match. CDR3 length equals 14 residues. Germline assignment: CDR1 SGHRS and CDR2 YFSETQ. The CDR3 loop is CASSFDSGANTQYF. DNA of the CDR3: TGCGCCAGCAGCTTCGATAGCGGGGCCAATACGCAGTATTTT.

This chain connects TRBV20-1 to TRBJ2-7; D is perhaps TRBD1 (5 bases). CDR1 and CDR2 (germline): DFQATT, SNEGSKA (reference sequence). The germline V and J ends were trimmed by 4 bases and 2 bases, with 6 bases remaining between them. The CDR3 totals 11 residues. The CDR3 DNA sequence: TGCAGTGCTAAGACAGCCTACGAGCAGTACTTC. Its protein product is CSAKTAYEQYF.

This clonotype was seen at least ten times. Possible read error: a much larger clone is one base away. It is likely a read error, because the conserved phenylalanine at the end of the CDR3 is missing. The CDR3 DNA is TGTGCCAGCACTGAGCCGAACACCGGGGAGCTGTTTTCT. It is translated as CASTEPNTGELFS. The V call is TRBV6-1, the J call TRBJ2-2; D unclear. In germline, CDR1 is MNHNS, CDR2 SASEGT. CDR3 size: 13 residues. V was shortened by 7 bases and J by 0 bases, with 6 bases between the two germline ends.

The V gene is TRBV2, the J gene TRBJ1-1; possible D gene TRBD1, 5 bases. Germline values: CDR1 SNHLY, CDR2 FYNNEI. This CDR3 region has 13 residues. V was cut by 4 bases and J by 5 bases, with 11 bases left in between. CDR3 nucleotides: TGTGCCAGCAGTGCGGGGGAGTGGACTGAAGCTTTCTTT. Protein product: CASSAGEWTEAFF.

This clonotype has at least ten counts. V gene TRBV28 combines with J gene TRBJ2-1; 9 bases are shared with TRBD1. In germline, CDR1 is MDHEN, CDR2 SYDVKM. V was pared by 5 bases and J by 6 bases, with 5 bases of the junction left unmatched. The CDR3 contains 14 residues. The CDR3 spells CASSTRTGVNEQFF. CDR3 coding DNA: TGTGCCAGCAGTACAAGGACAGGGGTCAATGAGCAGTTCTTC.

This clonotype was counted at least ten times. The gene calls are TRBV19 and TRBJ2-5; tentative D call: TRBD1 (5 bases). The CDR3 runs to 16 residues. Germline CDR1 is LNHDA and CDR2 is SQIVND (reference sequence). Trimming stripped 3 bases from V and 5 bases from J, with 19 bases between. The CDR3 loop reads CASSIGEVRVGETQYF. For the CDR3, the DNA is TGTGCCAGTAGTATTGGAGAGGTCAGGGTAGGGGAGACCCAGTACTTC. The full variable domain, completed using reference TRBV19 and TRBJ2-5, is DGGITQSPKYLFRKEGQNVTLSCEQNLNHDAMYWYRQDPGQGLRLIYYSQIVNDFQKGDIAEGYSVSREKKESFPLTVTSAQKNPTAFYLCASSIGEVRVGETQYFGPGTRLLVL.

By its share, this clonotype is medium-sized. This chain links TRBV28 with TRBJ1-5; D is ambiguous. The V end was cut by 7 bases, the J end by 3 bases, with 16 bases between. The CDR3 extends over 15 amino acids. Per the germline V gene, CDR1 is MDHEN and CDR2 is SYDVKM. CDR3 in DNA: TGTGCCAGCACTCTCCCCGAAGGCCTCAATCAGCCCCAGCATTTT. Residues: CASTLPEGLNQPQHF.

The chain links TRBV15 to TRBJ2-7; D assignment may be TRBD1 or TRBD2 (5 bases each). Germline V gene sequence: CDR1 LNHNV, CDR2 YYDKDF (reference sequence). The germline V and J ends were trimmed by 0 bases and 7 bases, with 16 bases remaining between them. The CDR3 has 15 residues. The CDR3 here is CATSRDNAGSGEQYF. The CDR3 coding sequence is TGTGCCACCAGCAGAGATAATGCAGGGAGCGGTGAGCAGTACTTC.

The chain is built from TRBV28 and TRBJ2-7, with D possibly TRBD2 on 6 matching bases. The CDR3 extends over 12 amino acids. Germline V lookup: CDR1 MDHEN, CDR2 SYDVKM. V lost 10 bases, J lost 5 bases, and 15 bases lay in between. The CDR3 spells CATRDFFDEQYF. CDR3 DNA sequence: TGTGCCACCCGGGACTTCTTCGACGAGCAGTACTTC.

This clonotype was detected many times. This may stem from a read error, because a much larger clone lies one nucleotide away. The chain couples TRBV27 to TRBJ2-1; D remains ambiguous. This CDR3 has 14 residues. From germline, CDR1 is MNHEY and CDR2 SMNVEV (reference sequence). CDR3 region: CASSLSRYYSEQFF. The CDR3 nucleotides are TGTGCCAGCAGTTTAAGCAGATACTACAGTGAGCAGTTCTTC.

V gene TRBV6-1 combines with J gene TRBJ2-5, with TRBD1 identical over 9 bases. The J call may be faulty, since TRBJ2-1 better matches the DNA end. This CDR3 has 16 residues. Germline loops: CDR1 MNHNS, CDR2 SASEGT. The CDR3 is CASSPIPGQGLNEQFF. The CDR3 region has the DNA TGTGCCAGCAGCCCCATCCCCGGACAGGGGTTGAATGAGCAGTTCTTC.

This clonotype has at least ten counts. The chain combines TRBV27 with TRBJ2-2; possibly TRBD2 for D (5 bases). The V and J ends lost 8 bases and 2 bases respectively, with 18 bases between them. CDR3 length equals 16 residues. The germline CDR1 and CDR2 sequences are MNHEY and SMNVEV (reference sequence). CDR3 sequence: CASSAALARNTGELFF. The CDR3 nucleotides are TGTGCCAGCTCCGCGGCGTTAGCGAGAAACACCGGGGAGCTGTTTTTT.

The rearrangement uses TRBV5-1 and TRBJ2-1; 8 nucleotides match TRBD2. Trimming removed 4 bases from V and 8 bases from J; junction bases left unmatched: 11. Germline CDR1 and CDR2: SGHRS and YFSETQ. The CDR3 contains 15 residues. CDR3 in amino acids: CASSPTSGPADEQFF. Here the CDR3 DNA reads TGCGCCAGCAGCCCTACTAGCGGCCCTGCCGATGAGCAGTTCTTC.

A remark on this clonotype: A far larger clone is off by one base, so a read error is likely. The rearrangement links TRBV6-9 to TRBJ1-3, with 8 bases aligning to TRBD1. CDR1 MNHGY and CDR2 SVAAGI come from the germline V gene. CDR3 size: 15 residues. V dropped 3 bases and J dropped 4; count of bases not matched to a gene: 5. CDR3 in amino acids: CASSYGQGQGNTIYF. In DNA form, the CDR3 reads TGTGCCAGCAGTTACGGACAGGGACAAGGAAACACCATATATTTT.

The V call is TRBV20-1, the J call TRBJ2-3; TRBD2 matches at 7 bases. The ends lost 3 bases at V and 3 bases at J; junction bases unmatched: 9. Looked up from germline, CDR1 is DFQATT and CDR2 is SNEGSKA (reference sequence). The CDR3 runs to 15 residues. The CDR3 loop reads CSARKRDVRTDTQYF. CDR3 in DNA: TGCAGTGCTAGGAAGCGGGATGTGCGTACAGATACGCAGTATTTT.

For this clonotype: This likely came from a read error, as a far larger clone is one base away. The chain combines TRBV6-1 with TRBJ2-7; D gene uncertain. The CDR3 runs 14 residues. Trimming stripped 4 bases from V and 0 bases from J, with 10 bases between. The germline V gene has CDR1 MNHNS and CDR2 SASEGT. As DNA, the CDR3 is TGTGCCAGCAGTGTAGTAGAGATCTCCTACGAGCAGTACTTC. Translation: CASSVVEISYEQYF.

The chain has TRBV2 and TRBJ2-7; 12 bases line up with TRBD2. The CDR3 totals 14 residues. From germline, CDR1 is SNHLY and CDR2 FYNNEI. V trimming: 8 bases; J trimming: 3 bases; junction bases outside the gene matches: 5. This chain's CDR3 is CASGLAGPVYEQYF. CDR3 DNA sequence: TGTGCCAGCGGACTAGCGGGACCAGTCTACGAGCAGTACTTC.

This clonotype was found once. The genes are TRBV14 and TRBJ2-7; 8 bases are shared with TRBD2. With V trimmed by 4 bases and J by 7 bases, 15 bases remained unmatched. Germline CDR1 SGHDN, CDR2 FVKESK. The CDR3 consists of 16 residues. In DNA, the CDR3 is TGTGCCAGCAGCCCCGACGGCACCGGGAGGGCTCGGGAGCAGTACTTC. Its protein is CASSPDGTGRAREQYF. The full variable domain, completed using reference TRBV14 and TRBJ2-7, is EAGVTQFPSHSVIEKGQTVTLRCDPISGHDNLYWYRRVMGKEIKFLLHFVKESKQDESGMPNNRFLAERTGGTYSTLKVQPAELEDSGVYFCASSPDGTGRAREQYFGPGTRLTVT.

CDR3 in amino acids: CASSQLGVTNSPLHF. The CDR3 DNA is TGTGCCAGCAGCCAACTGGGAGTTACAAATTCACCCCTCCACTTT. The chain couples TRBV3-1 to TRBJ1-6; D remains unclear. The CDR3 is 15 residues long. Germline values: CDR1 LGHDT, CDR2 YNNKEL (reference sequence). V shed 2 bases and J shed 7 bases, with 12 bases lying between them. The variable domain in full, completed from reference TRBV3-1 and TRBJ1-6, reads DTAVSQTPKYLVTQMGNDKSIKCEQNLGHDTMYWYKQDSKKFLKIMFSYNNKELIINETVPNRFSPKSPDKAHLNLHINSLELGDSAVYFCASSQLGVTNSPLHFGNGTRLTVT.

Of note for this clonotype: This sequence is one base from a far larger clone and is likely a read error. V usage is TRBV7-9 and J usage is TRBJ2-2, with D possibly being TRBD2 (6 bases). Germline CDR1 SEHNR, CDR2 FQNEAQ (reference sequence). The V gene lost 7 bases and the J gene lost 3 bases, with 15 bases spanning the gap. The CDR3 length is 15 residues. CDR3 residues: CASIPGPGDTGELFF. The CDR3 bases are TGTGCCAGCATCCCCGGCCCGGGGGACACCGGGGAGCTGTTTTTT.

This clonotype was counted many times. The chain has TRBV27 and TRBJ2-7, with D possibly being TRBD1 or TRBD2 (5 bases each). The CDR3 loop spans 13 amino acids. Germline V lookup: CDR1 MNHEY, CDR2 SMNVEV (reference sequence). V was clipped by 2 bases and J by 6 bases, with 11 bases between them. CDR3 residues: CASSLREGREQYF. Written as DNA, the CDR3 is TGTGCCAGCAGTTTACGTGAGGGGCGCGAGCAGTACTTC.

This clonotype was counted many times. This sequence joins TRBV19 and TRBJ1-1; 10 nucleotides match TRBD1. Germline V gene lookup returns CDR1 LNHDA and CDR2 SQIVND (reference sequence). V gave up 7 bases and J gave up 3 bases; unmatched junction bases: 5. The CDR3 has 14 residues. The CDR3 sequence: CASTPGQGYTEAFF. CDR3 sequence (DNA): TGTGCCAGTACCCCGGGACAGGGGTACACTGAAGCTTTCTTT.

This chain joins TRBV3-1 and TRBJ2-4, with D perhaps given as TRBD1 or TRBD2 (6 bases each). The CDR3 is made up of 16 amino acids. Germline CDR1 reads LGHDT; CDR2 reads YNNKEL (reference sequence). Between the trimmed V and J ends, which lost 5 bases and 0 bases, there was a span of 14 bases. DNA for the CDR3: TGTGCCAGCAGCGAGAGGGGGGCGGGAGCCAAAAACATTCAGTACTTC. Encoded protein: CASSERGAGAKNIQYF. Drawing the rest from reference TRBV3-1 and TRBJ2-4, the complete variable domain is DTAVSQTPKYLVTQMGNDKSIKCEQNLGHDTMYWYKQDSKKFLKIMFSYNNKELIINETVPNRFSPKSPDKAHLNLHINSLELGDSAVYFCASSERGAGAKNIQYFGAGTRLSVL.